Included here is one T cell receptor beta chain sequence, with context. Its antigen is unknown. Per the germline V gene, CDR1 is KGHSH and CDR2 is LQKENI. The CDR3 consists of 15 residues. The trim removed 3 bases at V and 7 bases at J, leaving 6 bases unmatched. Using CD45RO/CCR7/CD25/CD127/CD95/CD27, CD4+ naive, central memory, regulatory and stem cell-like memory cells were sorted. Post-sort purity exceeded 98% for all sorted populations. The sample is drawn from a study of beta chain features in type 1 diabetes. Study observations and caveats: The study found that naive, central memory and Treg TCRB repertoires appeared more similar in patients than in healthy donors.

The study reverse transcribed the entire isolated RNA, so it sequenced expressed TCRB transcripts. Produced via immunoSEQ multiplex PCR; TCRdb's table is partial and in-frame only. The repertoire has about half a million clones, about an eighth of them found once; the top ten carry more than 0.045%. The genes are TRBV18 and TRBJ2-1, with TRBD2 identical over 10 bases. The sequence was obtained from a woman between 18 and 29 years old in good health. The sample was naive CD4+ T cells from blood. Written as DNA, the CDR3 is TGTGCCAGCTCACCCTCTAGCGGGAGTTTTAATGAGCAGTTCTTC. Its translation: CASSPSSGSFNEQFF.